These 16 T cell receptor beta chains originate from one sample sequenced in a study of CD8 T cell repertoires and HIV-1 epitope variants (dated by TCRdb to 2019 to 2021). Their antigens remain unidentified. Receptor amplification or capture employed the immunoSEQ multiplex PCR assay. What TCRdb holds here is the immuneACCESS table cut down to in-frame rearrangements. Part of the clones is not present; checked against another copy, under half of the missing clones reflect an unresolved V gene, and the others are unexplained. This sample comprises about 4,900 clones, over 50% of them detected only once. Together, the top ten hold over 40% of the sample. The specimen was cultured CD8+ T cells derived from PBMCs. These receptors came from a male donor with HIV.

This rearrangement joins TRBV5-1 to TRBJ2-7; no firm D call. The CDR3 totals 12 residues. V dropped 4 bases and J dropped 0 bases, with 5 bases sitting between them. Looked up from germline, CDR1 is SGHRS and CDR2 is YFSETQ. CDR3 nucleotide sequence: TGCGCCAGCAGCGGTTACTCCTACGAGCAGTACTTC. Its protein is CASSGYSYEQYF.

The chain uses TRBV18 and TRBJ2-7; D possibly corresponds to TRBD1 (5 bases). From germline, CDR1 is KGHSH and CDR2 LQKENI. V was pared by 1 base and J by 2 bases, with 6 bases between. The CDR3 extends over 13 amino acids. The CDR3 protein is CASSPQGTYEQYF. The CDR3, as DNA: TGTGCCAGCTCACCACAGGGGACCTACGAGCAGTACTTC.

The V call is TRBV28, the J call TRBJ2-3; 7 positions agree with TRBD1. CDR3 length: 15 residues. Losses at the gene ends were 3 bases for V and 2 bases for J; bases not matched to a gene: 5. From germline, CDR1 is MDHEN and CDR2 SYDVKM. CDR3 coding DNA: TGTGCCAGCAGTTTTCGGGACAGCCTCACAGATACGCAGTATTTT. Its protein is CASSFRDSLTDTQYF.

This chain joins TRBV4-1 and TRBJ2-2; the D call may be TRBD1 or TRBD2 (7 bases each). Germline lookup yields CDR1 MGHRA and CDR2 YSYEKL. Trimming left V 0 bases short and J 5 bases short, with 16 bases between. This CDR3 comprises 17 residues. CDR3 in DNA: TGCGCCAGCAGCCAAGATGAGGGAGGGGGCCGGACCGGGGAGCTGTTTTTT. It yields the protein CASSQDEGGGRTGELFF.

The chain has TRBV27 and TRBJ2-2, with 10 bases matching TRBD2. The CDR3 loop spans 18 amino acids. Germline V CDR1 and CDR2: MNHEY, SMNVEV (reference sequence). The junction had 10 bases not matched to a gene; V was cut back by 4 bases and J by 2 bases. In DNA form, the CDR3 reads TGTGCCAGCAGTTCAACGACAACTAGCGGGAACAACACCGGGGAGCTGTTTTTT. It yields the protein CASSSTTTSGNNTGELFF.

This chain connects TRBV27 to TRBJ2-1; the match to TRBD2 covers 9 bases. The CDR3 is 15 amino acids. Trimming cost V 7 bases and J 2 bases; bases outside gene matches: 6. Germline V gives CDR1 MNHEY, CDR2 SMNVEV (reference sequence). In DNA form, the CDR3 reads TGTGCCAGCAACCCCGGCGGGGGGGCCTACAATGAGCAGTTCTTC. Its protein is CASNPGGGAYNEQFF.

The chain links TRBV5-6 to TRBJ2-5, with 7 bases aligning to TRBD2. The CDR3 contains 13 residues. With V trimmed by 3 bases and J by 11 bases, 10 bases remained unmatched. Germline-derived CDR1 and CDR2 are SGHDT and YYEEEE. DNA for the CDR3: TGTGCCAGCAGCTGGGTAACCGCGGGGGAGCAGTACTTC. It codes for CASSWVTAGEQYF.

CDR3 loop: CASSFSIKGTQFF. The CDR3, as DNA: TGTGCCAGCAGTTTTTCCATTAAGGGTACTCAGTTCTTC. This chain joins TRBV27 and TRBJ2-1, with unresolved D. The CDR3 contains 13 residues. Germline CDR1 and CDR2: MNHEY and SMNVEV (reference sequence). The V gene lost 3 bases and the J gene lost 13 bases, with 16 bases spanning the gap.

This clone has a handful of counts. The CDR3 reads CASSVTGNTGELFF. The CDR3 DNA sequence: TGTGCCAGCAGCGTAACTGGGAACACCGGGGAGCTGTTTTTT. This chain connects TRBV9 to TRBJ2-2; no definite D call. V lost 1 base to trimming and J lost 1 base, with 5 bases between them. Per the germline V gene, CDR1 is SGDLS and CDR2 is YYNGEE. This CDR3 region has 14 residues.

This clone was picked up a small number of times. This chain uses TRBV4-1 with TRBJ2-2; D might be TRBD2 (5 bases). Trimming cost V 4 bases and J 2 bases, with 8 bases left between them. Germline CDR1 and CDR2: MGHRA and YSYEKL. The CDR3 sequence is 14 residues long. The CDR3: CASSLTSNTGELFF. The CDR3 region has the DNA TGCGCCAGCAGCCTCACTAGTAACACCGGGGAGCTGTTTTTT.

The chain is built from TRBV30 and TRBJ2-2, with unresolved D. There are 12 residues in the CDR3. Looked up from germline, CDR1 is GTSNPN and CDR2 is SVGIG (reference sequence). V lost 2 bases, J lost 5 bases, and 6 bases lay in between. CDR3 sequence (DNA): TGTGCCTGGAGTCCAAGTACCGGGGAGCTGTTTTTT. It is translated as CAWSPSTGELFF.

The CDR3 bases are TGTGCCAGCAGTTACTCGCGACAGGGTAATGAGCCCCAGCATTTT. Translated: CASSYSRQGNEPQHF. V gene TRBV6-5 combines with J gene TRBJ1-5; 7 bases align to TRBD1. Germline values: CDR1 MNHEY, CDR2 SVGAGI. The CDR3 sequence is 15 residues long. Losses at the gene ends were 0 bases for V and 8 bases for J; bases not matched to a gene: 7.

This sequence joins TRBV10-3 and TRBJ2-7; 8 nucleotides agree with TRBD2. Germline trimming cut 10 bases from V and 6 bases from J; bases unmatched to any gene: 5. This CDR3 has 11 residues. The germline V gene has CDR1 ENHRY and CDR2 SYGVKD. The CDR3 coding sequence is TGTGCCACCTCCGCGGGGGGCGAGCAGTACTTC. It specifies CATSAGGEQYF.

The rearrangement joins TRBV6-5 to TRBJ2-1; the D is unclear. The germline CDR1 and CDR2 sequences are MNHEY and SVGAGI. The ends were cut back, 2 bases at V and 9 bases at J, with 11 bases in the middle. The CDR3 contains 13 residues. Here the CDR3 reads CASSYGITGEQFF. The CDR3, as DNA: TGTGCCAGCAGTTACGGGATCACCGGTGAGCAGTTCTTC.

The gene calls are TRBV6-1 and TRBJ2-5; 7 bases align to TRBD1. This CDR3 spans 14 amino acids. Trimming at V came to 6 bases and at J to 2 bases, leaving 6 bases not matched to a gene. Germline V CDR1 and CDR2: MNHNS, SASEGT. Written as DNA, the CDR3 is TGTGCCAGCAGAGGGGACAGAATACAAGAGACCCAGTACTTC. Encoded protein: CASRGDRIQETQYF.

The chain recombines TRBV7-6 with TRBJ2-1, with 12 bases aligning to TRBD2. The CDR3 spans 16 residues. Losses at the gene ends were 5 bases for V and 8 bases for J; bases not matched to a gene: 10. The germline CDR1 and CDR2 sequences are SGHVS and FNYEAQ. Here the CDR3 DNA reads TGTGCCAGCAGCGCCCTAGCGGGAGGGCCTCTCGATGAGCAGTTCTTC. As protein: CASSALAGGPLDEQFF.